The 2 T cell receptor beta chains listed next were all sequenced from one sample in a study of CD8 T cells in ankylosing spondylitis (dated by TCRdb to 2016 to 2017). Library preparation used 5' RACE. The listed sequencing device is Illumina HiSeq 2500. In TCRdb, the public reads were trimmed at Q25 with fastp and aligned with MiXCR, with productive beta chains retained. Records with the same CDR3 protein are collapsed into one entry carrying the most frequent genes and DNA. The sample table shows more than 150,000 distinct CDR3 sequences, and 13% are seen once. 11% of the sample comes from the top ten. The sample consisted of blood, either unsorted or a sorted T cell fraction (not recorded which). These receptors were obtained from a female donor with ankylosing spondylitis or in good health (not recorded which).

This clonotype showed up many times. The chain carries TRBV27 and TRBJ1-5; D might be TRBD1 (5 bases). The CDR3 spans 14 residues. CDR1 is MNHEY, CDR2 SMNVEV, per germline (reference sequence). V lost 5 bases, J lost 7 bases, and 15 bases lay in between. The CDR3 coding sequence is TGTGCCAGCAGTCCTACAGGCGGCTGGCAGCCCCAGCATTTT. Translation: CASSPTGGWQPQHF.

This clonotype has a count of ten or more. The rearrangement uses TRBV6-5 and TRBJ1-2; perhaps TRBD1 as D (5 bases). The CDR3 totals 16 residues. Germline V gene data show CDR1 as MNHEY and CDR2 as SVGAGI. The V end was cut by 0 bases, the J end by 6 bases, with 17 bases between. The CDR3 here is CASSYSTGERNNGYTF. The CDR3 region has the DNA TGTGCCAGCAGTTACTCGACGGGGGAGAGAAACAATGGCTACACCTTC.